Detailed here is one TCR beta chain. Unmatched junction bases numbered 11, after V lost 6 bases and J lost 1 base. This CDR3 spans 18 amino acids. Germline CDR1 SEHNR, CDR2 FQNEAQ (reference sequence). These data belong to a study of T cell responses to AZD1222 COVID-19 vaccine. Using immunoSEQ multiplex PCR, the repertoire was profiled, and TCRdb retains in-frame clones only, with some absent. The table includes more than 100,000 clones, 92% detected once. The J gene is TRBJ2-3, the V gene TRBV7-9; 12 positions agree with TRBD2. This receptor was identified in an adult in good health. This specimen was peripheral blood, taken on day 0 of AZD1222 vaccination. In nucleotides, the CDR3 is TGTGCCAGCAGGTCGGGACTAGCGGGTCAAGGACGCACAGATACGCAGTATTTT. Its translation: CASRSGLAGQGRTDTQYF.